Detailed here is one T cell receptor (beta chain). This CDR3 is 16 amino acids long. V was clipped by 8 bases and J by 0 bases; unmatched bases: 8. The germline gives CDR1 SEHNR, CDR2 FQNEAQ (reference sequence). TCRdb processed the 5' RACE reads anew with MiXCR; each CDR3 protein has one entry. The table records hundreds of thousands of distinct CDR3 sequences, about 9.4% of them present only once. This sample is drawn from a study of identical twins. The same data also went into a second study, on yellow fever vaccine responses in identical twins.

The receptor comes from a young woman in good health. The material sequenced was PBMCs. This rearrangement joins TRBV7-9 to TRBJ2-3; TRBD1 matches at 10 bases. In nucleotides, the CDR3 is TGTGCCAGCGGAACCCCGGGACAGGGGAGCACAGATACGCAGTATTTT. This sequence encodes CASGTPGQGSTDTQYF.